This T cell receptor (beta chain) was recorded in a study of blood T cell repertoires in COVID-19. Background on the study: The study drew acute and convalescent COVID-19 samples from the United States, Italy and Spain. The analysed material was cDNA or gDNA that came from T cells, B-cell-depleted T cells, or PBMCs.

The CDR3 runs to 15 residues. Germline V gene sequence: CDR1 MGHDK, CDR2 SYGVNS. Trimming pared 3 bases from V and 3 bases from J, leaving 11 bases between. As originally analysed: The authors estimated nucleated cell counts from reference gene primer amplification. Sequencing was performed with immunoSEQ multiplex PCR; in TCRdb, only in-frame clones are kept and a portion is missing. V, J and clone size were drawn from that table, and D and trimming were deduced from the DNA. The table includes 250,000 to 350,000 clones, around 87% detected once. The rearrangement links TRBV25-1 to TRBJ1-4; D is perhaps TRBD1 (6 bases). Sequencing was carried out using peripheral blood. This receptor was taken from a man younger than 35 with active or convalescent COVID-19. CDR3 sequence (DNA): TGTGCCAGCAGTGACCTAGGGGGGGCTAATGAAAAACTGTTTTTT. It codes for CASSDLGGANEKLFF.